This is a list of T cell receptor beta chains from one sample in a study of Graves' ophthalmopathy and Graves' hyperthyroidism. Via MiXCR, TCRdb re-called the multiplex PCR reads, giving one row per CDR3 protein. This sample has about 1.1 million distinct CDR3 sequences; about 36% occur once, and the top ten carry 11%. The sequenced sample consisted of peripheral blood or thyroid tissue (not recorded which). These receptors came from an adult man with Graves' hyperthyroidism. Each CDR3 is given with its conserved first and last residue. D genes are given only for firm matches. Clone size, where shown, is once, few, many, or a class for clones that have expanded.

v_gene	abundance	d_gene	j_gene	CDR3aa	CDR3nt
TRBV12-3/TRBV12-4	NA	NA	TRBJ1-1	CASSLLTEACF	TGTGCCAGCAGTTTACTGACTGAAGCTTGCTTT
TRBV9	many	TRBD1	TRBJ1-3	CASSVDVGRGPLNTIYF	TGTGCCAGCAGCGTAGATGTCGGCAGGGGGCCTTTGAACACCATATATTTT
TRBV7-8	many	NA	TRBJ2-6	CASATGLLSGANVLTF	TGTGCCAGCGCCACAGGGTTACTCTCTGGGGCCAACGTCCTGACTTTC
TRBV4-2	many	TRBD1	TRBJ1-1	CASGQGSEAFF	TGTGCCAGCGGACAGGGGTCCGAAGCTTTCTTT
TRBV28	NA	NA	TRBJ1-5	CASSLSSGRNQPQHF	TGTGCCAGCAGTTTATCTTCTGGTAGGAATCAGCCCCAGCATTTT
TRBV7-2	many	NA	TRBJ1-3	CASSLGSPGNTIYF	TGTGCCAGCAGCTTAGGGAGTCCTGGAAACACCATATATTTT
TRBV12-3/TRBV12-4	many	NA	TRBJ1-6	CASSFGGVSPLHF	TGTGCCAGCAGTTTTGGGGGGGTTTCACCCCTCCACTTT
TRBV7-9	many	TRBD2	TRBJ2-7	CASSLPGLAHEQYF	TGTGCCAGCAGTTTACCGGGACTAGCACACGAGCAGTACTTC
TRBV9	NA	NA	TRBJ1-4	CASSSGGVGEEKLFF	TGTGCCAGCAGTTCCGGGGGGGTAGGGGAAGAAAAACTGTTTTTT
TRBV4-1	few	NA	TRBJ2-7	CASSPLLREFLREQYF	TGCGCCAGCAGCCCCCTTCTCCGGGAGTTTCTCCGCGAGCAGTACTTC
TRBV29-1	NA	NA	TRBJ1-2	CSLRGEYGYTF	TGCAGTTTGCGAGGGGAGTATGGCTACACCTTC
TRBV20-1	many	NA	TRBJ2-7	CSLDGYEQYF	TGCAGCCTGGACGGCTACGAGCAGTACTTC
TRBV30	few	NA	TRBJ1-1	CAWRADIAEAFF	TGTGCCTGGAGGGCCGACATCGCTGAAGCTTTCTTT
TRBV6-5	many	NA	TRBJ2-7	CASSPQMDGGYEQYF	TGTGCCAGCAGCCCCCAAATGGACGGGGGCTACGAGCAGTACTTC
TRBV18	NA	NA	TRBJ2-7	CASSPPSIDYEQYF	TGTGCCAGCTCACCACCTTCCATCGACTACGAGCAGTACTTC
TRBV29-1	many	NA	TRBJ2-7	CSVEAPRGGYEQYF	TGCAGCGTTGAAGCCCCGCGGGGTGGGTACGAGCAGTACTTC
TRBV4-1	NA	NA	TRBJ1-6	CASSPLPLLQYNSPLHF	TGCGCCAGCAGCCCCCTCCCCCTCCTTCAATATAATTCACCCCTCCACTTT
TRBV20-1	NA	TRBD1	TRBJ2-7	CSASTLGQGGTYEQYF	TGCAGTGCTAGTACCCTGGGACAGGGGGGTACCTACGAGCAGTACTTC
TRBV12-3/TRBV12-4	many	NA	TRBJ1-3	CASSPPLNTIYF	TGTGCCAGCAGTCCCCCGTTAAACACCATATATTTT
TRBV7-2	NA	TRBD1	TRBJ2-7	CASSDRVRSGADEQYF	TGTGCCAGCAGCGACAGGGTGCGATCTGGGGCCGACGAGCAGTACTTC
TRBV20-1	many	TRBD1	TRBJ1-2	CSATGAPGYTF	TGCAGTGCCACAGGGGCCCCCGGCTACACCTTC
TRBV7-2	many	NA	TRBJ1-6	CASSLARSKRNSPLHF	TGTGCCAGCAGCTTAGCGCGTTCCAAACGTAATTCACCCCTCCACTTT
TRBV7-2	many	TRBD2	TRBJ2-5	CASSRGLAEETQYF	TGTGCCAGCAGCCGAGGACTAGCGGAAGAGACCCAGTACTTC
TRBV12-3/TRBV12-4	many	NA	TRBJ1-3	CASRLDTTGNTIYF	TGTGCCAGCAGACTGGACACAACGGGAAACACCATATATTTT
TRBV6-1	many	NA	TRBJ1-2	CASSHRQHYGYTF	TGTGCCAGCAGCCACAGGCAACACTATGGCTACACCTTC
TRBV2	few	TRBD1	TRBJ1-5	CASSEFRAGGSFNQPQHF	TGTGCCAGCAGTGAATTTCGGGCAGGGGGTTCGTTCAATCAGCCCCAGCATTTT
TRBV5-6	few	TRBD2	TRBJ2-5	CASSLGGGGRVQETQYF	TGTGCCAGCAGCTTGGGAGGCGGGGGGAGAGTGCAAGAGACCCAGTACTTC
TRBV20-1	few	NA	TRBJ1-1	CSASTGFTEAFF	TGCAGTGCTAGTACAGGGTTTACTGAAGCTTTCTTT
TRBV4-3	few	NA	TRBJ1-5	CASSQEAAYSYQPQHF	TGCGCCAGCAGCCAAGAGGCCGCGTACAGTTATCAGCCCCAGCATTTT
TRBV10-3	NA	TRBD1	TRBJ2-7	CASRDRTGVKQYF	TGTGCCAGCAGAGATCGGACAGGGGTAAAGCAGTACTTC
TRBV12-3/TRBV12-4	NA	TRBD1	TRBJ2-6	CASRGGQPQETF	TGTGCCAGCAGAGGGGGACAGCCACAAGAGACTTTC
TRBV27	NA	NA	TRBJ1-5	CASSHGRTGNQPQHF	TGTGCCAGCAGTCACGGGAGGACTGGGAATCAGCCCCAGCATTTT
TRBV10-3	NA	NA	TRBJ1-1	CAISLKQGMNTEAFF	TGTGCCATCAGTCTCAAACAGGGCATGAACACTGAAGCTTTCTTT
TRBV28	NA	NA	TRBJ1-6	CATSGGVGGSPLHF	TGTGCCACCTCTGGCGGGGTGGGGGGTTCACCCCTCCACTTT
TRBV25-1	many	NA	TRBJ1-4	CATSSHPGPGEKLFF	TGTGCCACCAGCAGCCACCCGGGACCCGGTGAAAAACTGTTTTTT
TRBV30	NA	NA	TRBJ1-1	CAWSWEARNTEAFF	TGTGCCTGGAGTTGGGAGGCGAGGAACACTGAAGCTTTCTTT
TRBV7-2	NA	NA	TRBJ2-2	CASSPFATGELFF	TGTGCCAGCAGCCCCTTCGCGACCGGGGAGCTGTTTTTT
TRBV29-1	few	NA	TRBJ1-2	CSVVGGTGGYTF	TGCAGCGTTGTCGGTGGGACGGGTGGCTACACCTTC
TRBV10-3	many	TRBD1	TRBJ2-7	CAISESSATGRAVEQYF	TGTGCCATCAGTGAGTCATCGGCGACAGGGCGAGCGGTCGAGCAGTACTTC
TRBV5-8	many	NA	TRBJ1-5	CASSMDSNQPQHF	TGTGCCAGCAGTATGGATAGCAATCAGCCCCAGCATTTT
TRBV9	NA	NA	TRBJ1-2	CASSVGTGTHTF	NA
TRBV12-3/TRBV12-4	few	TRBD1	TRBJ1-1	CASSAGQPMNTEAFF	TGTGCCAGCAGCGCGGGACAGCCCATGAACACTGAAGCTTTCTTT
TRBV7-9	once	TRBD1	TRBJ1-5	CASSLLGQGGQPQHF	TGTGCCAGCAGCTTATTGGGACAGGGGGGGCAGCCCCAGCATTTT
TRBV7-2	many	NA	TRBJ1-5	CASSSSGSQRNQPQHF	TGTGCCAGCAGCTCGTCGGGATCTCAGCGCAATCAGCCCCAGCATTTT
TRBV10-2	NA	NA	TRBJ1-2	CASSDATSRYGYTF	TGCGCCAGCAGTGATGCGACCTCGAGGTATGGCTACACCTTC
TRBV20-1	NA	NA	TRBJ1-2	CSASAGCCGVVSGYTF	TGCAGTGCTAGTGCGGGGTGTTGTGGGGTGGTCTCTGGCTACACCTTC
TRBV20-1	NA	TRBD2	TRBJ2-5	CSATRGTSGRETQYF	TGCAGTGCTACCAGGGGGACTAGCGGGAGAGAGACCCAGTACTTC
TRBV10-2	NA	NA	TRBJ1-2	CASSEPDIAFIYGYTF	TGCGCCAGCAGTGAGCCGGACATCGCATTCATCTATGGCTACACCTTC
TRBV20-1	many	TRBD2	TRBJ2-7	CSAYLAGRSYEQYF	TGCAGTGCTTACCTAGCGGGACGCTCCTACGAGCAGTACTTC
TRBV7-9	once	NA	TRBJ2-5	CASSLALGSEETQYF	TGTGCCAGCAGCTTAGCGCTGGGGAGCGAAGAGACCCAGTACTTC
TRBV29-1	many	NA	TRBJ2-7	CSVEDEREQYF	TGCAGCGTTGAAGACGAGCGGGAGCAGTACTTC
TRBV27	NA	TRBD1	TRBJ1-1	CASSLIRGAEAFF	TGTGCCAGCAGTTTAATCAGGGGGGCTGAAGCTTTCTTT
TRBV4-3	many	NA	TRBJ2-7	CASSPAWADIREQYF	TGCGCCAGCAGCCCGGCGTGGGCGGACATCCGCGAGCAGTACTTC
TRBV5-1	many	NA	TRBJ2-7	CASSITGPAYTYEQYF	TGCGCCAGCAGCATCACGGGGCCTGCCTACACCTACGAGCAGTACTTC
TRBV10-2	few	NA	TRBJ1-2	CASSPGQFSGYTF	TGTGCCAGCAGCCCCGGACAATTCTCTGGCTACACCTTC
TRBV12-3/TRBV12-4	NA	NA	TRBJ1-2	CASSSLYNYGYTF	TGTGCCAGCAGTTCCCTATATAACTATGGCTACACCTTC
TRBV28	few	TRBD1	TRBJ2-5	CASRPAGTGAETQYF	TGTGCCAGCAGACCGGCCGGGACAGGGGCAGAGACCCAGTACTTC